This T cell receptor (beta chain) comes out of a study of blood T cell repertoires in COVID-19 (dated by TCRdb to 2018 to 2021). Describing the broader study: Samples covering the acute and convalescent phases of COVID-19 were provided by collaborators in the United States, Italy and Spain. The prospective study material was composed of cDNA or gDNA derived from T cells, B-cell-depleted T cells, or PBMCs. Subjects who had been exposed to COVID-19, were actively infected with it, or had recovered from it provided the deeply sampled blood TCRbeta repertoires that made up the dataset. The repertoires were released in a freely available public database intended as a resource for research on the immune response to SARS-CoV-2. The samples were drawn from two sources: the first 160 participants of the ongoing ImmuneRACE study, and 950 to 1,500 subjects contributed by 6 global collaborators. A de-identified subject ID, COVID-19 status, age in years and sex were almost always included in the sample metadata. Where HLA class I and class II types were available, the types were taken from metadata supplied by the sample provider, not from assay-based typing. Overall results and qualifications from the work: Clinical and demographic metadata were provided uncurated, with the amount varying by source and participant.

Note on this clone: This receptor's antigen is unknown. Per-nucleotide qualities are absent, and no much larger clonotype sits a single base away.

TCRbeta CDR3 regions were amplified from genomic DNA using the immunoSEQ Assay, a bias-controlled multiplex PCR. On the authors' methods: The number of nucleated cells in each sample was estimated from the amplification of reference gene primers within the assay. To quantify the absolute abundance of each unique TCRbeta CDR3 rearrangement, sequence reads were collapsed and filtered. For each sample, productive Simpson clonality was calculated as the square root of Simpson's diversity index over productive rearrangements. Drawn from immuneACCESS, this table holds only the in-frame rearrangements with V and J called that TCRdb kept. Clones are partly lost; checked studies trace under half to an unresolved V gene and leave the rest unexplained. V and J calls and clone size are given by that table; D and trimming were obtained from the DNA. Counted in this sample were fewer than 250,000 clones; roughly 89% of them appeared once. 5.5% to 7.5% of the sample goes to the ten largest clones.

Participants in the prospective study were enrolled through a virtual design, were aged roughly 18 to 100 years, and lived in fewer than 30 United States geographic areas. Cohort assignment in the prospective study relied on participant-reported clinical history from a screening survey and a study questionnaire. For ImmuneRACE Cohort 3, a participant was defined as recovered based on two consecutive negative NP/OP PCR tests, clearance by a healthcare professional, or resolution of symptoms. Mobile phlebotomists in the prospective study collected whole blood, serum and a nasopharyngeal or oropharyngeal swab from every participant. Over a roughly two-month period, participants in the prospective study had the option of providing additional blood draws and questionnaires. Before DNA extraction, prospective study blood samples were shipped either frozen or at room temperature. Reading from cysteine to phenylalanine, the CDR3 counts 15 amino acids. Just the 45-base CDR3 DNA is kept, in frame starting at base 1. The germline V gene supplies CDR1 SGHRS and CDR2 YFSETQ. The V end gives up 4 bases and the J end 4 bases, leaving 7 bases in the junction not matched to a gene.

The sequence joins TRBV5-1 to TRBJ2-2, with 7 central nucleotides matching TRBD2. This TCR came from a woman in her thirties or forties who had recovered from COVID-19. The sequenced sample was PBMCs or T cells enriched from blood (not recorded which). The CDR3 region has the sequence CASSPRGEGTGELFF. The DNA sequence follows: TGCGCCAGCAGCCCCCGGGGGGAAGGCACCGGGGAGCTGTTTTTT.